These T cell receptor beta chains were read from a single sample in a study of blood T cell repertoires in COVID-19. Profiled with immunoSEQ multiplex PCR; TCRdb holds only in-frame clones, not every one. The repertoire holds around 45,000 clones, with roughly 89% as singletons. The sample consisted of peripheral blood. The receptors originated from a man in his fifties or sixties with active COVID-19. Both conserved end residues are part of each CDR3. A D gene is named only where the DNA matches it firmly. The size field is filled for only some rows; it gives once, few, many or a size class.

TRBJ2-4,-,TRBV14,-,TGTGCCAGCAGCCAAGGGGAGGCTTCCATTCAGTACTTC,CASSQGEASIQYF
TRBJ1-2,TRBD1,TRBV13,-,TGTGCCAGCAGCTTAGATCAGGGGGTGAACTATGGCTACACCTTC,CASSLDQGVNYGYTF
TRBJ1-1,-,TRBV7-2,few,TGTGCCAGCAGCCCAGCGGGGCTGAGGAATGAAGCTTTCTTT,CASSPAGLRNEAFF
TRBJ2-5,TRBD2,TRBV5-5,-,TGTGCCAGCAGCAACCTAGCGGGGTCAGGCGGAGAGACCCAGTACTTC,CASSNLAGSGGETQYF
TRBJ2-2,TRBD1,TRBV9,-,TGTGCCAGCAGCGTGGGACAGGGGAACACCGGGGAGCTGTTTTTT,CASSVGQGNTGELFF
TRBJ2-1,TRBD2,TRBV10-3,-,TGTGCCATCAGTGATCGGCCTAGCGGGAGGGCCCCGAATGAGCAGTTCTTC,CAISDRPSGRAPNEQFF
TRBJ1-2,-,TRBV7-9,-,TGTGCCAGCAGCCGGGGGGGACAACAAGCCTATGGCTACACCTTC,CASSRGGQQAYGYTF
TRBJ1-6,-,TRBV2,-,TGTGCCAGCAGCCCTATAGGGACACGGTCAGGAGGTTCCCTCCACTTT,CASSPIGTRSGGSLHF
TRBJ2-5,TRBD2,TRBV5-4,few,TGTGCCAGCAGCTCCTACGGGAGGGGTCGCGAGACCCAGTACTTC,CASSSYGRGRETQYF
TRBJ2-4,-,TRBV29-1,-,TGCAGCGTTGTGACATTATTAAACATTCAGTACTTC,CSVVTLLNIQYF